This T cell receptor beta chain appears in the sequencing data of a study of technical replicates of blood from four donors. The repertoire was sequenced with immunoSEQ multiplex PCR; TCRdb's copy has only in-frame clones and lacks some. The sample yields more than 65,000 clones, approximately 92% seen once. This CDR3 has 15 residues. V lost 3 bases and J 1 base, leaving 9 bases between the germline ends. Germline V gene data show CDR1 as SNHLY and CDR2 as FYNNEI. Sequenced input: T cells isolated from PBMCs. The TCR originated in a human donor in good health. The chain has TRBV2 and TRBJ2-2; the D is unclear. The CDR3 sequence is CASSEVVGNTGELFF. The CDR3 DNA sequence: TGTGCCAGCAGTGAGGTCGTCGGGAACACCGGGGAGCTGTTTTTT.